The TCR beta chain described here comes from a study of blood T cells in healthy people across ages. The authors ran a second PCR of 7 to 11 cycles using a sample-barcoded 5' primer and a J-beta primer mix. Each CDR3 protein is one row after TCRdb ran MiXCR on the 5' RACE reads. The table has around 1,800,000 distinct CDR3 sequences, 39% seen once; the top ten hold 23%. This clonotype turned up a few times. The sequence was collected from a human donor in good health. Sequenced: blood.

This CDR3 reads CSAGRGLAVNYEQYF. For the CDR3, the DNA is TGCAGTGCTGGCCGAGGACTAGCGGTAAACTACGAGCAGTACTTC. This chain uses TRBV20-1 with TRBJ2-7; 10 bases align to TRBD2. Looked up from germline, CDR1 is DFQATT and CDR2 is SNEGSKA (reference sequence). V dropped 5 bases and J dropped 3; count of bases not matched to a gene: 10. CDR3 length: 15 residues.